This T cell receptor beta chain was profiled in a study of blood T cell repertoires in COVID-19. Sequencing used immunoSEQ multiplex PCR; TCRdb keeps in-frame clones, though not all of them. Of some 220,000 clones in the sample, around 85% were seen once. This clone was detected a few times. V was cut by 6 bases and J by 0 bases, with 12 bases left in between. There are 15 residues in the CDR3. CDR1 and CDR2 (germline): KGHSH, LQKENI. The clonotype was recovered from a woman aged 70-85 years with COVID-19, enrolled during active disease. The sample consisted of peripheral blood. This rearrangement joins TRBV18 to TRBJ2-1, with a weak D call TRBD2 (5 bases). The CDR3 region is CASSPEGLSYNEQFF. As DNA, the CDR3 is TGTGCCAGCTCCCCAGAGGGCCTCTCCTACAATGAGCAGTTCTTC.